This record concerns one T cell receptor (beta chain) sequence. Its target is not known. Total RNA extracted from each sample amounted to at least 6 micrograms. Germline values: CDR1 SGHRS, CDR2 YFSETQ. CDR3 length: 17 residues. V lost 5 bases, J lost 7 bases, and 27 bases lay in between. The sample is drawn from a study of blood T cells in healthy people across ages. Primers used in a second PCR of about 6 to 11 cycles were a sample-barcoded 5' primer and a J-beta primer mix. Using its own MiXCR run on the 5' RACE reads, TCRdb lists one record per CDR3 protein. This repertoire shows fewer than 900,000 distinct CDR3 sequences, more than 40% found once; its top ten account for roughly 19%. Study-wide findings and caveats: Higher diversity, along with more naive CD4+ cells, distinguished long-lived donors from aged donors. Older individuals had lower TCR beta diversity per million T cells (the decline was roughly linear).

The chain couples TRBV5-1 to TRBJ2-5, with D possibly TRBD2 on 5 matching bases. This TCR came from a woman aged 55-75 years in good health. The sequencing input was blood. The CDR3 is CASRLLPGDSKSGTQYF. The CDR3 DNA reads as TGCGCCAGCAGACTACTACCGGGTGATAGCAAGAGCGGGACCCAGTACTTC.